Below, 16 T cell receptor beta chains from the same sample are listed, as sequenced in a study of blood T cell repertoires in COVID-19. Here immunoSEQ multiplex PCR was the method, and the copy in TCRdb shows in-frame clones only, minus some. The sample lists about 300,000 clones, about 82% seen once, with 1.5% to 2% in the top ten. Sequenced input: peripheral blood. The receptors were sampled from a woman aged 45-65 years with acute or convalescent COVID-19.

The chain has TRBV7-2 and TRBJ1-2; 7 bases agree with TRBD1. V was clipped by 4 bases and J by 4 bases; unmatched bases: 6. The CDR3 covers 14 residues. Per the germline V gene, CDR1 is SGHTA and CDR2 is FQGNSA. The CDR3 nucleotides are TGTGCCAGCAGCTCTCAGGGGGTAATCTATGGCTACACCTTC. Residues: CASSSQGVIYGYTF.

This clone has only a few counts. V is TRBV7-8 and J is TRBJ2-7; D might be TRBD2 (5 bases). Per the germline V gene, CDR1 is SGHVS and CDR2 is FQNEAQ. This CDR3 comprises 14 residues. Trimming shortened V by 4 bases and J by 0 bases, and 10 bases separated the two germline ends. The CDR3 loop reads CASSSLRDSYEQYF. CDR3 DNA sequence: TGTGCCAGCAGCTCTCTCCGGGACTCCTACGAGCAGTACTTC.

The CDR3 here is CASSFQGAGTEAFF. The CDR3 bases are TGTGCCAGCAGTTTCCAGGGGGCAGGAACTGAAGCTTTCTTT. V is TRBV28 and J is TRBJ1-1, with 8 bases fitting TRBD1. Trimming cost V 3 bases and J 5 bases; bases outside gene matches: 5. CDR1 and CDR2 (germline): MDHEN, SYDVKM. The CDR3 loop spans 14 amino acids.

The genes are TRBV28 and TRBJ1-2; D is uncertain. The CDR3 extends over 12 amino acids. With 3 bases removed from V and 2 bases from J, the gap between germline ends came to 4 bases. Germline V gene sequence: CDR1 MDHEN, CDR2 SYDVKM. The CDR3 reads CASSFFNYGYTF. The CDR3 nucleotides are TGTGCCAGCAGTTTCTTCAACTATGGCTACACCTTC.

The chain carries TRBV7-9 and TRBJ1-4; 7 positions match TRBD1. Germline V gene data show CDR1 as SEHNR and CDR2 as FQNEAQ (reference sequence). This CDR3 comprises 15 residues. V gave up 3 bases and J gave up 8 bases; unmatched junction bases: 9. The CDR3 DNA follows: TGTGCCAGCAGCTTGGGTTTGGCAGGGGGAGAAAAACTGTTTTTT. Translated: CASSLGLAGGEKLFF.

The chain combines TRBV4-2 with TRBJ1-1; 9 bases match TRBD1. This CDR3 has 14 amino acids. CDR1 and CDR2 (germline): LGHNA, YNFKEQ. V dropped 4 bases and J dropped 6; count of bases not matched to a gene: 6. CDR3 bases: TGTGCCAGCAGCCCCTCGGACAGGGGTTCTGAAGCTTTCTTT. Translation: CASSPSDRGSEAFF.

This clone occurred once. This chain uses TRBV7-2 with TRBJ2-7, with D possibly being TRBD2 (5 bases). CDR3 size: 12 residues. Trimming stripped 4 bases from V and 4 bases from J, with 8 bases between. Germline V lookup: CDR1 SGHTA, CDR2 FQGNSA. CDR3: CASSYGIYEQYF. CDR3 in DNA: TGTGCCAGCAGCTACGGGATATACGAGCAGTACTTC.

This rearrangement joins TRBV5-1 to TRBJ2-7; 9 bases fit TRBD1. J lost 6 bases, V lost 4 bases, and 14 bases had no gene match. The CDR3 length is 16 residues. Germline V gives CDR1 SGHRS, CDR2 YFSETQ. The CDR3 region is CASSTALTGGKLEQYF. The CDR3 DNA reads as TGCGCCAGCAGCACCGCGTTGACAGGGGGTAAGCTCGAGCAGTACTTC.

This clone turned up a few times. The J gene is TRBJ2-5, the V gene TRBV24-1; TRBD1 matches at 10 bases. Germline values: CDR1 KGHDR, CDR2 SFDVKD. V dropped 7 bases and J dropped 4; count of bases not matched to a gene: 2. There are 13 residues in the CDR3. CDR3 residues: CATSRDRGETQYF. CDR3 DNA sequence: TGTGCCACCAGCCGGGACAGGGGAGAGACCCAGTACTTC.

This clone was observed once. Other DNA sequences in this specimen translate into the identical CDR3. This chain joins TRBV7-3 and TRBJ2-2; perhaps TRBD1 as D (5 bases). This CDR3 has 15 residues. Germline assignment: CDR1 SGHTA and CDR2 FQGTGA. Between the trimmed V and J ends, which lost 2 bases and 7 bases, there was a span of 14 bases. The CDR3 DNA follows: TGTGCCAGCAGCTTAGGCGCCCAGGGCAGCGGGGAGCTGTTTTTT. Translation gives CASSLGAQGSGELFF.

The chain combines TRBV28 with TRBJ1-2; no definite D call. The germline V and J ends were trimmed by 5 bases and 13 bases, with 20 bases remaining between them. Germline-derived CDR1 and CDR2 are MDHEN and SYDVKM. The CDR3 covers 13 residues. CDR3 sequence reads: CASSRTGALAFTF. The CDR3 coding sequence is TGTGCCAGCAGTAGAACGGGTGCGTTGGCGTTCACCTTC.

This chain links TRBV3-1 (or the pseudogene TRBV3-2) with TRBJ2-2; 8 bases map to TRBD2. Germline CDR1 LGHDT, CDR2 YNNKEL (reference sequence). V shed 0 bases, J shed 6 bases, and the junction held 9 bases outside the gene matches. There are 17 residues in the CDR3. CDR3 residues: CASSQDWLAGTPGELFF. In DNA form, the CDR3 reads TGTGCCAGCAGCCAAGATTGGCTAGCGGGTACCCCCGGGGAGCTGTTTTTT.

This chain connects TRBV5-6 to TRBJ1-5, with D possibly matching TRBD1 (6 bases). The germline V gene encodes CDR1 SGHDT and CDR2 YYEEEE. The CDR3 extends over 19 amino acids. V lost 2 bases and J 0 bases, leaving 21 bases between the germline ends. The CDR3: CASSLINREMGNSNQPQHF. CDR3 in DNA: TGTGCCAGCAGCTTAATAAACAGGGAGATGGGCAATAGCAATCAGCCCCAGCATTTT.

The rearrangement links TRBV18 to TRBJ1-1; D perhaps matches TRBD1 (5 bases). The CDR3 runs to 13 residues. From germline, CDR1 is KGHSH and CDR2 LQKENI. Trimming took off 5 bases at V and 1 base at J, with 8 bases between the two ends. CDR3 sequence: CASSAQGNTEAFF. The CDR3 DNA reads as TGTGCCAGCTCAGCCCAGGGGAACACTGAAGCTTTCTTT.

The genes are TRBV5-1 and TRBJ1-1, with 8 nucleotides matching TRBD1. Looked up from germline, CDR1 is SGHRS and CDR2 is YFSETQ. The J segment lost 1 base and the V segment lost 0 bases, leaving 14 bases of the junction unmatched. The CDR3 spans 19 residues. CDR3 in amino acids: CASSLDKDRASIRNTEAFF. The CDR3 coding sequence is TGCGCCAGCAGCTTGGACAAGGACAGGGCCTCAATAAGGAACACTGAAGCTTTCTTT.

The CDR3 loop reads CASSVGWDRGLHEQFF. Written as DNA, the CDR3 is TGTGCCAGCAGCGTAGGATGGGACAGGGGTCTCCATGAGCAGTTCTTC. The chain recombines TRBV9 with TRBJ2-1; 10 bases map to TRBD1. This CDR3 is 16 amino acids long. V trimming: 0 bases; J trimming: 8 bases; junction bases outside the gene matches: 8. Germline V lookup: CDR1 SGDLS, CDR2 YYNGEE.